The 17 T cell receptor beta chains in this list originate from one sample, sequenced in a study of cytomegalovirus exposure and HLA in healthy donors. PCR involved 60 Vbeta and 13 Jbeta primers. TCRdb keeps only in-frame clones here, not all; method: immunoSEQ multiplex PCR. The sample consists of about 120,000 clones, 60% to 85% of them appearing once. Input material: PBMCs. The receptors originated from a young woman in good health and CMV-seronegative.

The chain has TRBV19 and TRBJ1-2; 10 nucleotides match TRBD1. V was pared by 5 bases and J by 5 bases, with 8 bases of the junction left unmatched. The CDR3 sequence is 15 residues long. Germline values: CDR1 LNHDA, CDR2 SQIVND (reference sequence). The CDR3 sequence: CASSVGTGERYGYTF. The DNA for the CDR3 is TGTGCCAGTAGTGTTGGGACAGGGGAACGGTATGGCTACACCTTC. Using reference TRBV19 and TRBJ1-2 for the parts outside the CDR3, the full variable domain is DGGITQSPKYLFRKEGQNVTLSCEQNLNHDAMYWYRQDPGQGLRLIYYSQIVNDFQKGDIAEGYSVSREKKESFPLTVTSAQKNPTAFYLCASSVGTGERYGYTFGSGTRLTVV.

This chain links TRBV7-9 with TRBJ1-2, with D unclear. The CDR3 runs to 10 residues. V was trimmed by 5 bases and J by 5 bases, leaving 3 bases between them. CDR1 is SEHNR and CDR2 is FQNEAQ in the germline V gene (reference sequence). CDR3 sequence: CASSLYGYTF. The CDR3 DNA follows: TGTGCCAGCAGCCTATATGGCTACACCTTC.

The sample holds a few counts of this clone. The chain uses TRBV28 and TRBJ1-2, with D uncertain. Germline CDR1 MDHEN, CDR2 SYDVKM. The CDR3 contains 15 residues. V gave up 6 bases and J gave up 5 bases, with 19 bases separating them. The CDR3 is CASSHRLGALYGYTF. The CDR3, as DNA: TGTGCCAGCAGCCACCGCCTAGGTGCTCTATATGGCTACACCTTC.

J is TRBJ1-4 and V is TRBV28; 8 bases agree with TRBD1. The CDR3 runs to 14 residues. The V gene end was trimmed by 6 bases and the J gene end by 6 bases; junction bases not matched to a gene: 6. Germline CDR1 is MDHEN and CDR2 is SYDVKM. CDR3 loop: CASSRQGKDEKLFF. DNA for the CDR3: TGTGCCAGCAGCAGACAGGGGAAGGATGAAAAACTGTTTTTT.

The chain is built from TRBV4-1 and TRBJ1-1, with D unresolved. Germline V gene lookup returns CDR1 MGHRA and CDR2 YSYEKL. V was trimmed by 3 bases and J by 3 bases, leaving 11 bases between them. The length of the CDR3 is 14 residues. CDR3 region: CASSQEQFDTEAFF. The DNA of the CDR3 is TGCGCCAGCAGCCAGGAACAGTTTGACACTGAAGCTTTCTTT.

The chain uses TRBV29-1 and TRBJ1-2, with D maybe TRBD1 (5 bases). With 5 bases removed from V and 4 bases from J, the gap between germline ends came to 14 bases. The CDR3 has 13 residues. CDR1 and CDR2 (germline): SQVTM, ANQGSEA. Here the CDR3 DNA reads TGCAGCGTTACCATGGGGGGGGGCTATGGCTACACCTTC. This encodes CSVTMGGGYGYTF.

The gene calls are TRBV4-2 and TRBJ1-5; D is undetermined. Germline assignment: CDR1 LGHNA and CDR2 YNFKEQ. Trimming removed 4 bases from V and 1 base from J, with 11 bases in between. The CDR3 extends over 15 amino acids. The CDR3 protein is CASSPEAESNQPQHF. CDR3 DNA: TGTGCCAGCAGCCCCGAGGCAGAGAGCAATCAGCCCCAGCATTTT.

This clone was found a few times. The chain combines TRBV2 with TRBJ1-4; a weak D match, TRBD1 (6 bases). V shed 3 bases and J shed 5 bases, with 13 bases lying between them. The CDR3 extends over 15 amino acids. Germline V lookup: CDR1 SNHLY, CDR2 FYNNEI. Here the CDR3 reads CASSDGAGVNEKLFF. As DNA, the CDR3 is TGTGCCAGCAGTGACGGGGCAGGGGTAAATGAAAAACTGTTTTTT.

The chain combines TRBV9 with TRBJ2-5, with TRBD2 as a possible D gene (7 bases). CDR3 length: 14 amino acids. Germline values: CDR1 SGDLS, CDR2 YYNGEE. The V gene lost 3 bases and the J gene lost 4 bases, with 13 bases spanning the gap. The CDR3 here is CASSGGGGRETQYF. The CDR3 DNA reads TGTGCCAGCAGCGGAGGGGGGGGCCGAGAGACCCAGTACTTC.

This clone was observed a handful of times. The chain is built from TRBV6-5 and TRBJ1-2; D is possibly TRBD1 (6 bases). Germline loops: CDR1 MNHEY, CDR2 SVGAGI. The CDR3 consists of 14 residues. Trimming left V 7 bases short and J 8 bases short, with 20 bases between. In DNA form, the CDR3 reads TGTGCCAGCACCCCACGAGGGGGGGCCGGGGGCTACACCTTC. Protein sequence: CASTPRGGAGGYTF.

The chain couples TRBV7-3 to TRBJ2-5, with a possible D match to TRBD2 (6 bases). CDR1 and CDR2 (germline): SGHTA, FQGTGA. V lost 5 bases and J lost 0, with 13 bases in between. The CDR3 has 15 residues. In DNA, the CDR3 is TGTGCCAGCAGCCTGTACGGGGGTAACCAAGAGACCCAGTACTTC. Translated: CASSLYGGNQETQYF.

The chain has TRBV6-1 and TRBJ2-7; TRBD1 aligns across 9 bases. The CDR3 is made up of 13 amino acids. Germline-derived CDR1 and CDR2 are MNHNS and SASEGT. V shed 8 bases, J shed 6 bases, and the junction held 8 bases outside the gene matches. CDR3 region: CASVGTGRTEQYF. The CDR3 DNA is TGTGCCAGCGTAGGGACAGGGAGGACCGAGCAGTACTTC.

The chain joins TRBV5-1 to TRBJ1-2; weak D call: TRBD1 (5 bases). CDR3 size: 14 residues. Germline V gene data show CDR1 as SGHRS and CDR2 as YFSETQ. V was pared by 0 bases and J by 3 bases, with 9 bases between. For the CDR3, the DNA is TGCGCCAGCAGCTTGGGCGACAGTTACTATGGCTACACCTTC. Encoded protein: CASSLGDSYYGYTF.

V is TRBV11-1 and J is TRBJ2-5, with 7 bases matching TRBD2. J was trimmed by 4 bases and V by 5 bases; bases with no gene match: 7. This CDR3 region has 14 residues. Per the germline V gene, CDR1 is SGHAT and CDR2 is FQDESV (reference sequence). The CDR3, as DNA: TGTGCCAGCAGCCACGGGAGGATCCCAGAGACCCAGTACTTC. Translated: CASSHGRIPETQYF.

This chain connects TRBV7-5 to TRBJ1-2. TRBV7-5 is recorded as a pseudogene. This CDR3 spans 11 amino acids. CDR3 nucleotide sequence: TGTGTCAGAAGCTCGGGTAATGGCTACACCTTC. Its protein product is CVRSSGNGYTF.

CDR3 DNA: TGTGCCAGCAGCCAAACAGGGGATGGAGGCTACACCTTC. Its protein is CASSQTGDGGYTF. V gene TRBV6-6 combines with J gene TRBJ1-2; 7 bases match TRBD1. The V gene's germline CDR1 is MNHNY and CDR2 SVGAGI (reference sequence). V shed 6 bases and J 8 bases; nucleotides not matched to a gene: 9. The length of the CDR3 is 13 residues.

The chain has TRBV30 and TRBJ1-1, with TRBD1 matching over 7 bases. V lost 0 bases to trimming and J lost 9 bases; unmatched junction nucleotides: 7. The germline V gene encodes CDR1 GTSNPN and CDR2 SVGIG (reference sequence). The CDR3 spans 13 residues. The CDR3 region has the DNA TGTGCCTGGAGTGTAAGAGCAGGGGGGAAAGCTTTCTTT. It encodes CAWSVRAGGKAFF.